What follows are 8 T cell receptor beta chains derived from one specimen sequenced in a study of PD-1 blockade in classical Hodgkin lymphoma. Relapse after autologous stem cell transplantation occurred in every patient, and brentuximab vedotin exposure varied. Sequenced by immunoSEQ multiplex PCR; TCRdb stores in-frame clones only, minus some. The data contain 84,000 or so clones, 80% to 95% of them singletons. The sample consisted of peripheral blood mononuclear cells (PBMCs), taken before the second cycle of nivolumab. Receptors were obtained from a human donor with classical Hodgkin lymphoma.

The V call is TRBV7-9, the J call TRBJ1-2, with D tentatively TRBD1 (5 bases). This CDR3 spans 12 amino acids. CDR1 is SEHNR and CDR2 is FQNEAQ in the germline V gene (reference sequence). V was shortened by 11 bases and J by 3 bases, with 13 bases between the two germline ends. CDR3 bases: TGTGCCGGTGGGGGGTCCTACTATGGCTACACCTTC. Its protein is CAGGGSYYGYTF.

The rearrangement uses TRBV18 and TRBJ2-7, with a weak D call TRBD2 (6 bases). The germline V and J ends were trimmed by 5 bases and 1 base, with 12 bases remaining between them. The CDR3 sequence is 14 residues long. Germline V gene sequence: CDR1 KGHSH, CDR2 LQKENI. The CDR3 loop is CASSDTGSSYEQYF. The CDR3 region has the DNA TGTGCCAGCTCAGATACCGGGAGTTCCTACGAGCAGTACTTC.

The genes are TRBV5-1 and TRBJ2-7, with TRBD2 matching over 10 bases. Trimming at V came to 3 bases and at J to 2 bases, leaving 5 bases not matched to a gene. The length of the CDR3 is 15 residues. Looked up from germline, CDR1 is SGHRS and CDR2 is YFSETQ. As DNA, the CDR3 is TGCGCCAGCAGCTCTGGTGGGACTAGCGCCTACGAGCAGTACTTC. It is translated as CASSSGGTSAYEQYF. Based on the CDR3 plus reference TRBV5-1 and TRBJ2-7, the full variable domain is KAGVTQTPRYLIKTRGQQVTLSCSPISGHRSVSWYQQTPGQGLQFLFEYFSETQRNKGNFPGRFSGRQFSNSRSEMNVSTLELGDSALYLCASSSGGTSAYEQYFGPGTRLTVT.

This rearrangement joins TRBV29-1 to TRBJ1-2; unclear D gene. The germline V gene has CDR1 SQVTM and CDR2 ANQGSEA. This CDR3 spans 14 amino acids. Trimming removed 4 bases at V and 1 base at J, with 13 bases between. The CDR3 sequence: CSVVPRNRNYGYTF. The CDR3 DNA reads TGCAGCGTTGTTCCCCGGAACCGTAACTATGGCTACACCTTC.

V is TRBV7-9 and J is TRBJ2-1; 9 nucleotides line up with TRBD2. V lost 10 bases to trimming and J lost 8 bases; unmatched junction nucleotides: 18. Per the germline V gene, CDR1 is SEHNR and CDR2 is FQNEAQ (reference sequence). There are 16 residues in the CDR3. The CDR3 DNA sequence: TGTGCCACAAACGAAAGACTAGCGGATCCTACATATGAGCAGTTCTTC. Encoded protein: CATNERLADPTYEQFF.

This clone was counted a few times. The chain employs TRBV28 and TRBJ1-2; no reliable D call. The CDR3 spans 12 residues. Trimming pared 4 bases from V and 8 bases from J, leaving 11 bases between. Per germline, CDR1 MDHEN and CDR2 SYDVKM. In nucleotides, the CDR3 is TGTGCCAGCAGTTCCAGGAGCTGGGGCTACACCTTC. Its protein product is CASSSRSWGYTF.

V and J are TRBV5-6 and TRBJ2-7; D possibly matches TRBD1 or TRBD2 (5 bases each). This CDR3 is 16 amino acids long. The germline gives CDR1 SGHDT, CDR2 YYEEEE. Trimming removed 1 base at V and 5 bases at J, with 19 bases between. CDR3 sequence reads: CASSLRTRSRGHEQYF. CDR3 coding DNA: TGTGCCAGCAGCTTGAGGACGCGGAGTCGGGGCCACGAGCAGTACTTC.

V and J are TRBV27 and TRBJ1-2; D not certain. The V gene's germline CDR1 is MNHEY and CDR2 SMNVEV (reference sequence). V dropped 5 bases and J dropped 3 bases, with 10 bases sitting between them. The CDR3 totals 13 residues. CDR3 sequence: CASSPSSYYGYTF. The CDR3, as DNA: TGTGCCAGCAGTCCCTCGAGCTACTATGGCTACACCTTC.